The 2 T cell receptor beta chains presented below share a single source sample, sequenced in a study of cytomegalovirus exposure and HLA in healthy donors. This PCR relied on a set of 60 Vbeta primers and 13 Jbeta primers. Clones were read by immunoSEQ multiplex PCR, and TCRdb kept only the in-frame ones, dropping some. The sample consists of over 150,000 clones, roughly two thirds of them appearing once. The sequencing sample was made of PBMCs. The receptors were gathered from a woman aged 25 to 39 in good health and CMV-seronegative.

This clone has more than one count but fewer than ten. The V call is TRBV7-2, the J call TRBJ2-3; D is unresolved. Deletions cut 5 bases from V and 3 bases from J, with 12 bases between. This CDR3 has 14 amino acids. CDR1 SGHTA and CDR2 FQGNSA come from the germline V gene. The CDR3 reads CASSDLGATDTQYF. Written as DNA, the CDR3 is TGTGCCAGCAGCGATCTAGGTGCGACAGATACGCAGTATTTT.

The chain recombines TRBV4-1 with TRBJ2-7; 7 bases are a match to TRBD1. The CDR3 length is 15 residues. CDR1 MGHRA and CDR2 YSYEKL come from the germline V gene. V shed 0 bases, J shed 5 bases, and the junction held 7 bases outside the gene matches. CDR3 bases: TGCGCCAGCAGCCAAGATCACAGGGGCGGAGACGAGCAGTACTTC. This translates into CASSQDHRGGDEQYF.